This T cell receptor beta chain was retrieved from a study of T cell repertoires in cytomegalovirus infection. About the study: CMV epitopes used comprised recently identified HLA-C-restricted ones and well-studied HLA-B-restricted ones. Indications of both CMV infection and matching HLA type were provided by public TCR beta signatures. The study's findings and limits: Predominance within the ex vivo response was attributable to HLA-C-restricted CMV-specific TCR beta clonotypes. Summed frequency of shared TCR beta families picked out CMV carriers who also had the relevant HLA.

This clonotype was counted a few times. Its matching antigen is unknown. This CDR3 is built from 14 residues. V was pared by 0 bases and J by 5 bases, with 11 bases between. Germline V lookup: CDR1 LGHNA, CDR2 YNFKEQ. A single record per CDR3 protein comes from TCRdb applying MiXCR to the reads. This sample yields 700,000 to 950,000 distinct CDR3 sequences, of which 30% to 35% are seen a single time; roughly 12% belongs to the top ten. This sequence was found in a human donor in good health (CMV status not recorded). Some clones in this sample may be carry-over from other donors' samples. The V call is TRBV4-2, the J call TRBJ2-7; possibly TRBD2 for D (7 bases). Sequenced material: cultured CD8+ T cells from PBMCs, taken from culture after CMV antigen stimulation. The CDR3 DNA sequence: TGTGCCAGCAGCCAAGATCGGGGGGCCAACGAGCAGTACTTC. Amino acid sequence: CASSQDRGANEQYF.